Sequencing of this T cell receptor beta chain was carried out in a study of identical twins. V shed 4 bases, J shed 5 bases, and the junction held 7 bases outside the gene matches. CDR1 MGHRA and CDR2 YSYEKL come from the germline V gene. CDR3 length: 14 amino acids. At least ten counts were recorded for this clonotype. Antigen unknown. Each CDR3 protein gets one entry after TCRdb re-called the 5' RACE reads with MiXCR. The sample lists about 340,000 distinct CDR3 sequences; approximately 8.8% were seen once. Points from the study as a whole: Alpha sequences out of frame and shared by twins had excess low generation probability.

This receptor was obtained from a woman aged 45-60 years in good health. Sequenced sample: naive T cells sorted from blood. The chain has TRBV4-1 and TRBJ1-1; 7 nucleotides align to TRBD1. The CDR3 DNA reads TGCGCCAGCAGCCCATACTCAGGGGGGACTGAAGCTTTCTTT. It translates to CASSPYSGGTEAFF.